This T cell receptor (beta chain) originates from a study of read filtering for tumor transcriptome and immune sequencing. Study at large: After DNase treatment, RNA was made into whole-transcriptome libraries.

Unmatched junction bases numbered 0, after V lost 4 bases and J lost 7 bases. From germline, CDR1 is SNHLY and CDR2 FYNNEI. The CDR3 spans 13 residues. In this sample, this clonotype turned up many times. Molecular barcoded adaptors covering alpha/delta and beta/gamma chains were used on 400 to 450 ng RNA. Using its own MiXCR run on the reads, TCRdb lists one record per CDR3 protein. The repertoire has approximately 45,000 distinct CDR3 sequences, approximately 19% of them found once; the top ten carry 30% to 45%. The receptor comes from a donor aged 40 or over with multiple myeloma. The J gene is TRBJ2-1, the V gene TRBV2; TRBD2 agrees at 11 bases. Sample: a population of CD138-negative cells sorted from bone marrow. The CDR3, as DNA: TGTGCCAGCAGTGGACTAGCGGGAAATGAGCAGTTCTTC. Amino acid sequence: CASSGLAGNEQFF. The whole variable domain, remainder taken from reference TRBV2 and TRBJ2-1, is EPEVTQTPSHQVTQMGQEVILRCVPISNHLYFYWYRQILGQKVEFLVSFYNNEISEKSEIFDDQFSVERPDGSNFTLKIRSTKLEDSAMYFCASSGLAGNEQFFGPGTRLTVL.